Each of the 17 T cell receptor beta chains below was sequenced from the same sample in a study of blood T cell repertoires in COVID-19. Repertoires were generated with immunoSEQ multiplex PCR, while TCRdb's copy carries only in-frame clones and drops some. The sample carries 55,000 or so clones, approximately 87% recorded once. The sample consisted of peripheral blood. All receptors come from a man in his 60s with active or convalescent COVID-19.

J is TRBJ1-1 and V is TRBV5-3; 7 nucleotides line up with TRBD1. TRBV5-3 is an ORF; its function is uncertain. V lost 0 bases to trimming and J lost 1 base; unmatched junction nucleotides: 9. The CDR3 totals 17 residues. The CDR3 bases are TGTGCCAGAAGCTTGGTCTCGGCAGGGGGTAGGAACACTGAAGCTTTCTTT. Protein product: CARSLVSAGGRNTEAFF.

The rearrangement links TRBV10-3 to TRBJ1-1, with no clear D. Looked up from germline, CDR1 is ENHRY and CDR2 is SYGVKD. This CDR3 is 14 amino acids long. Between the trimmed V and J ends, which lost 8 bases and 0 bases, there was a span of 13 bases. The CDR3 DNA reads TGTGCCATCGGGAGAGAATCCATGAACACTGAAGCTTTCTTT. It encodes CAIGRESMNTEAFF.

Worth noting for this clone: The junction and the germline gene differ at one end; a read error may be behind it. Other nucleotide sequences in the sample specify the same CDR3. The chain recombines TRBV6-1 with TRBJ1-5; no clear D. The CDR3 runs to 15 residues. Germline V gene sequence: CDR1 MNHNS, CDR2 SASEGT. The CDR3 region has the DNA TGCGCCAGCAGTGAAGGAGGGTTTAGCAATCAGCCCCAGCATTTT. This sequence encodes CASSEGGFSNQPQHF.

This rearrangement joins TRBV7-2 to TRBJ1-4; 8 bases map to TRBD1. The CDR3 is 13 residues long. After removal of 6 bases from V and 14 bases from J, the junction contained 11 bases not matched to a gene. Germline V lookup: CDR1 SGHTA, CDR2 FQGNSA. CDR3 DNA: TGTGCCAGCAGTCCGACAGGGGCCAGATTGCTGTTTTTT. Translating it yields CASSPTGARLLFF.

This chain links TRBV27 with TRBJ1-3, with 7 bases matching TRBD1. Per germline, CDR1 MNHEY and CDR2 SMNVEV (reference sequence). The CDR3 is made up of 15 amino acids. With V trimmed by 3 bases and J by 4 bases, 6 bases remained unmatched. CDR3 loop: CASSLKQGIGNTIYF. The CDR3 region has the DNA TGTGCCAGCAGTTTGAAACAGGGGATAGGAAACACCATATATTTT.

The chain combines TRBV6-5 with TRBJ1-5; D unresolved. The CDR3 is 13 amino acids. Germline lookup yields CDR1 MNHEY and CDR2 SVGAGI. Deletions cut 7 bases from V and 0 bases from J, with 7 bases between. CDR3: CASTPNSNQPQHF. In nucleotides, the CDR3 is TGTGCCAGCACCCCTAATAGCAATCAGCCCCAGCATTTT.

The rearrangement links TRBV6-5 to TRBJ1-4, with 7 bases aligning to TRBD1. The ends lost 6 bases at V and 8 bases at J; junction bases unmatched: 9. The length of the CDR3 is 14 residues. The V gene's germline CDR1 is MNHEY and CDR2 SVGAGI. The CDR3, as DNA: TGTGCCAGCAGCCGGACAGGCGGACGGGAAAAACTGTTTTTT. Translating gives CASSRTGGREKLFF.

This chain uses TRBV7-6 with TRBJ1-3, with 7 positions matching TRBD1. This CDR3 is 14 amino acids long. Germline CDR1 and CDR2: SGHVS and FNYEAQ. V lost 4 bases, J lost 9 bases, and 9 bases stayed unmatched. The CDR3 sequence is CASSSPDRSGTIYF. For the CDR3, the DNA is TGTGCCAGCAGCTCTCCGGACAGGTCGGGCACCATATATTTT.

CDR3 sequence reads: CSVGGGNTEAFF. The DNA for the CDR3 is TGCAGCGTTGGGGGCGGGAACACTGAAGCTTTCTTT. V is TRBV29-1 and J is TRBJ1-1; D might be TRBD1 (5 bases). The V end was cut by 4 bases, the J end by 1 base, with 7 bases between. Per the germline V gene, CDR1 is SQVTM and CDR2 is ANQGSEA. The CDR3 consists of 12 residues.

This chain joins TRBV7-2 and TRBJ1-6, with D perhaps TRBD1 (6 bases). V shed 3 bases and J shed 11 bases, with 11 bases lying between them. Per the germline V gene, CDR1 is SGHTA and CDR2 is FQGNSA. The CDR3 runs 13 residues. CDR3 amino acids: CASSLGRTAPLHF. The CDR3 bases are TGTGCCAGCAGCTTGGGACGGACAGCACCCCTCCACTTT.

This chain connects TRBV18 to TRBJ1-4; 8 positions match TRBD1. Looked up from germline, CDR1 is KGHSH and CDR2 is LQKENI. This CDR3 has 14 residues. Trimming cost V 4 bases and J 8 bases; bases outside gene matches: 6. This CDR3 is CASSQTGEREKLFF. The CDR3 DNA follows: TGTGCCAGCTCACAGACAGGGGAGCGAGAAAAACTGTTTTTT.

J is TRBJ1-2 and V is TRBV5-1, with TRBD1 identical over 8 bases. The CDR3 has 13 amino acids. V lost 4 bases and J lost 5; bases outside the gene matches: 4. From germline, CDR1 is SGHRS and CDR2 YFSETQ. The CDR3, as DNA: TGCGCCAGCAGCACTGGGACAGGATATGGCTACACCTTC. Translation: CASSTGTGYGYTF.

CDR3: CASSWGQLPEAFF. The CDR3, as DNA: TGTGCCAGCAGTTGGGGACAGCTCCCTGAAGCTTTCTTT. This sequence joins TRBV27 and TRBJ1-1; 7 bases fit TRBD1. Trimming took 4 bases from V and 6 from J; bases not matched to a gene: 5. Germline V gene lookup returns CDR1 MNHEY and CDR2 SMNVEV (reference sequence). The CDR3 contains 13 residues.

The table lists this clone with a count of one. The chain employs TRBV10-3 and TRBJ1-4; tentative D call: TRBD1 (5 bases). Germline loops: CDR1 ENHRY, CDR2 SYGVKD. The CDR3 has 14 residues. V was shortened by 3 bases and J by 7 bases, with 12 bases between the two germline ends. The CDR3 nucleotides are TGTGCCATCAGTGAAGGGTCAGGGTCTGAAAAACTGTTTTTT. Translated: CAISEGSGSEKLFF.

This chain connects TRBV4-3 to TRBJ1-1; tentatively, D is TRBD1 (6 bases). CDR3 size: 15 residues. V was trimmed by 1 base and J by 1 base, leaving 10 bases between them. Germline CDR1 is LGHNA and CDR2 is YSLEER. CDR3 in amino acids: CASSQGAQGNTEAFF. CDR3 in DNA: TGCGCCAGCAGCCAAGGTGCACAGGGGAACACTGAAGCTTTCTTT.

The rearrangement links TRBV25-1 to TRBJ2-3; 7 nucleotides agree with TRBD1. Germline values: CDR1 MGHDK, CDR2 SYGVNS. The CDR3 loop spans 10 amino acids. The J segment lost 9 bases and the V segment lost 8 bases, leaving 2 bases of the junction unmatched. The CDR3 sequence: CASEGGTQYF. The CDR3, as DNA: TGTGCCAGCGAAGGGGGCACGCAGTATTTT.

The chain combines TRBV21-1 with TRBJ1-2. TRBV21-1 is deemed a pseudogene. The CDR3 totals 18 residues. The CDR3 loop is CASSKYREDLSVLAGYTF. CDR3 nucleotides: TGTGCCAGCAGCAAATACCGGGAAGATCTTTCGGTCCTTGCGGGCTACACCTTC.